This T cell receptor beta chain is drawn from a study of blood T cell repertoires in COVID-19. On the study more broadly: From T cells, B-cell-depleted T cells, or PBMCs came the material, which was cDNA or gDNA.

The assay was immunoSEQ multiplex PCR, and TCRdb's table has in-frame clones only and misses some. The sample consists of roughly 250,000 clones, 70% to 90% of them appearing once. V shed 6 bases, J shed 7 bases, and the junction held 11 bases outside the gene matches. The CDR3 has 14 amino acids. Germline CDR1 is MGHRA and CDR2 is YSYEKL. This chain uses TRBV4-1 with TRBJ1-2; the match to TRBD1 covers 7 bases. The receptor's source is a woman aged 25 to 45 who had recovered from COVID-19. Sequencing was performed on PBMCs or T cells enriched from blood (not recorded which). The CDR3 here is CASRRRGRSAGYTF. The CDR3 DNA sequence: TGCGCCAGCAGGAGAAGGGGGCGATCGGCTGGCTACACCTTC.